The sequence of this T cell receptor (beta chain) was determined in a study of identical twins. Healthy Caucasian individuals made up all the donors. This clonotype was seen repeatedly, ten times or more. The germline V and J ends were trimmed by 6 bases and 6 bases, with 9 bases remaining between them. The CDR3 contains 12 residues. TCRdb processed the 5' RACE reads anew with MiXCR; each CDR3 protein has one entry. This sample has under 1 million distinct CDR3 sequences, with approximately 13% found just once. These data were likewise used in another study, on yellow fever vaccine responses in identical twins.

The sequence was collected from a young woman in good health. This sequence joins TRBV12-3 or TRBV12-4 and TRBJ1-5; D unresolved. Source material: PBMCs. The CDR3 nucleotides are TGTGCCAGCAGCTTACGGGGTCAGCCCCAGCATTTT. This translates into CASSLRGQPQHF.